This T cell receptor (beta chain) was captured in a study of T cell repertoires in cytomegalovirus infection. As for the study in general: Public TCR beta signatures were indicative of both CMV infection and a matching HLA type.

This clonotype was detected ten times or more. One entry per CDR3 protein results from TCRdb running MiXCR on the reads. Seen here are about 140,000 distinct CDR3 sequences, about 6.5% observed once, and the top ten hold roughly 18%. This CDR3 region has 15 residues. Germline V gene lookup returns CDR1 KGHDR and CDR2 SFDVKD. With 4 bases removed from V and 3 bases from J, the gap between germline ends came to 14 bases. This TCR was recovered from a human donor in good health (CMV status not recorded). Some clones in this sample may be carry-over from other donors' samples. The chain has TRBV24-1 and TRBJ1-1, with a tentative D call TRBD1 (5 bases). The sample comprised PBMCs. CDR3 DNA: TGTGCCACCAGTGACCCATCGAGAGGGGACACTGAAGCTTTCTTT. This encodes CATSDPSRGDTEAFF.